This TCR beta chain was sequenced for a study of T-cell memory formation after mild COVID-19. Study-wide results and limits: Researchers report contracting CD4+ clones mostly in CM and EM, with CD8+ clones in EMRA. Memory cells collected pre-infection included some clones that later responded, suggesting cross-reactive memory joined.

Trimming took off 2 bases at V and 7 bases at J, with 9 bases between the two ends. The CDR3 covers 14 residues. Germline lookup yields CDR1 MNHEY and CDR2 SVGEGT. For this clonotype: Its cognate antigen is unknown.

Each CDR3 protein gets one entry after TCRdb re-called the 5' RACE reads with MiXCR. Among about 350,000 distinct CDR3 sequences listed, roughly an eighth were seen once. The source is a man younger than 35 who had mild COVID-19 (a few samples of this study predate the infection). Cell type and time point are not known. The material sequenced was PBMCs or a T cell subset sorted from them (not recorded which). The chain recombines TRBV6-2 or TRBV6-3 with TRBJ1-6; D may be TRBD1 (5 bases). CDR3 residues: CASSYGHTNSPLHF. CDR3 sequence (DNA): TGTGCCAGCAGTTACGGACACACCAATTCACCCCTCCACTTT.